This T cell receptor (beta chain) is drawn from a study of cytomegalovirus exposure and HLA in healthy donors. This CDR3 spans 16 amino acids. J gave up 2 bases and V 4 bases, and 10 bases lay outside the gene matches. Per germline, CDR1 SGDLS and CDR2 YYNGEE. In the case of this clone: The antigen is not known.

A multiplex PCR was run with 60 Vbeta primers and 13 Jbeta primers. Sequenced by immunoSEQ multiplex PCR; TCRdb stores in-frame clones only, minus some. The sample includes around 170,000 clones, just under 80% of them seen just once. General observations from the study: Immune exposure data for these donors was limited to CMV serostatus. Confirmation was obtained in vitro that three CMV-associated chains are specific for CMV antigens. Later, an analysis showed that TCR beta chains associated with HLA were more clonally expanded than others that were equally common.

The TCR originated in a woman between 25 and 40 years old in good health and CMV-seronegative. The genes are TRBV9 and TRBJ2-7; TRBD2 agrees at 9 bases. The sample was PBMCs. The CDR3 spells CASSPSGDGKAYEQYF. CDR3 sequence (DNA): TGTGCCAGCAGCCCTAGCGGGGACGGTAAGGCCTACGAGCAGTACTTC.